The T cell receptor beta chain under discussion was sequenced for a study of cytomegalovirus exposure and HLA in healthy donors. 13 Jbeta primers and 60 Vbeta primers were used for the PCR. Sequencing was performed with immunoSEQ multiplex PCR; in TCRdb, only in-frame clones are kept and a portion is missing. Of about 140,000 clones listed, around 79% are singletons. The TCR sequence derives from a woman between 45 and 65 years old in good health and CMV-seropositive. Sequencing used PBMCs.

CDR3 in DNA: TGTGCCAGCATTGAGACAGGGGCCCCCAGGGAGCAGTACTTC. Translating it yields CASIETGAPREQYF. The V gene is TRBV28, the J gene TRBJ2-7, with TRBD1 identical over 8 bases. Germline V CDR1 and CDR2: MDHEN, SYDVKM. The junction had 12 bases not matched to a gene; V was cut back by 7 bases and J by 7 bases. This CDR3 contains 14 residues.